The next 27 T cell receptor beta chains were all read from a single sample in a study. Some clones are missing from TCRdb's copy, which holds only in-frame ones; the method was immunoSEQ multiplex PCR. The table has some 70,000 clones, 85% to 95% seen once; the top ten hold around 4.5%. Material for sequencing was PBMCs. These receptors all stem from a man in his forties with rheumatoid arthritis.

The chain couples TRBV5-5 to TRBJ2-7, with D possibly being TRBD1 (5 bases). The V end was cut by 0 bases, the J end by 7 bases, with 14 bases between. The CDR3 runs to 14 residues. Germline V gene lookup returns CDR1 SGHKS and CDR2 YYEKEE (reference sequence). CDR3 DNA: TGTGCCAGCAGCTTGGGGGGCTCCCATAGAGAGCAGTACTTC. Translating it yields CASSLGGSHREQYF.

This clone was seen only once. V gene TRBV7-2 combines with J gene TRBJ2-7; 7 bases match TRBD2. The germline CDR1 and CDR2 sequences are SGHTA and FQGNSA. The junction had 12 bases not matched to a gene; V was cut back by 3 bases and J by 7 bases. The CDR3 runs 15 residues. The CDR3 coding sequence is TGTGCCAGCAGCTTTAAAGGTGGCGGGAGACAAGAGCAGTACTTC. It translates to CASSFKGGGRQEQYF.

In the case of this clone: Other DNA sequences in this specimen translate into the identical CDR3. The chain carries TRBV29-1 and TRBJ1-5; 7 nucleotides agree with TRBD1. J gave up 4 bases and V 4 bases, and 1 base lay outside the gene matches. CDR3 length: 12 amino acids. The germline gives CDR1 SQVTM, CDR2 ANQGSEA. The DNA of the CDR3 is TGCAGCGTTGGGACAGGAAATCAGCCCCAGCATTTT. Amino acids: CSVGTGNQPQHF.

V usage is TRBV9 and J usage is TRBJ1-3; 12 bases match TRBD1. The junction had 5 bases not matched to a gene; V was cut back by 0 bases and J by 1 base. This CDR3 is built from 18 residues. CDR1 and CDR2 from the germline V gene are SGDLS and YYNGEE. The CDR3 region is CASSVEGGQGASGNTIYF. In DNA, the CDR3 is TGTGCCAGCAGCGTAGAGGGGGGACAGGGGGCTTCTGGAAACACCATATATTTT.

This clone has more than one count but fewer than ten. V and J are TRBV3-1 (or the pseudogene TRBV3-2) and TRBJ1-3; tentatively, D is TRBD1 (5 bases). V dropped 0 bases and J dropped 0 bases, with 12 bases sitting between them. The CDR3 sequence is 17 residues long. CDR1 and CDR2 (germline): LGHDT, YNNKEL (reference sequence). The CDR3, as DNA: TGTGCCAGCAGCCAAGATAGACACAGGAGCTCTGGAAACACCATATATTTT. Residues: CASSQDRHRSSGNTIYF.

This clone appeared a single time. As DNA, the CDR3 is TGTGCCATCAGTGAGCCGGGAAGCACAGATACGCAGTATTTT. Its translation: CAISEPGSTDTQYF. J is TRBJ2-3 and V is TRBV10-3; possibly TRBD2 for D (5 bases). Germline CDR1 ENHRY, CDR2 SYGVKD. V lost 2 bases to trimming and J lost 0 bases, with 6 bases between them. CDR3 length equals 14 residues.

The chain joins TRBV30 to TRBJ2-7; 10 bases align to TRBD1. The CDR3 has 14 residues. Germline loops: CDR1 GTSNPN, CDR2 SVGIG (reference sequence). Trimming at V came to 4 bases and at J to 6 bases, leaving 9 bases not matched to a gene. CDR3 region: CAWTSGTGDFEQYF. Here the CDR3 DNA reads TGTGCCTGGACCTCCGGGACAGGGGATTTCGAGCAGTACTTC.

This chain uses TRBV11-2 with TRBJ2-7, with TRBD1 as a possible D gene (5 bases). V lost 5 bases and J 0 bases, leaving 14 bases between the germline ends. Looked up from germline, CDR1 is SGHAT and CDR2 is FQNNGV. This CDR3 is built from 15 residues. CDR3 sequence: CASSPTRTSSYEQYF. In nucleotides, the CDR3 is TGTGCCAGCAGCCCTACTCGGACAAGCTCCTACGAGCAGTACTTC.

The V call is TRBV28, the J call TRBJ2-7; D might be TRBD1 (6 bases). Germline V lookup: CDR1 MDHEN, CDR2 SYDVKM. This CDR3 comprises 14 residues. V dropped 8 bases and J dropped 7 bases, with 21 bases sitting between them. CDR3 nucleotides: TGTGCCAGCGGTACGGGTCAGGGGCCAAGGGAGCAGTACTTC. It specifies CASGTGQGPREQYF.

V usage is TRBV9 and J usage is TRBJ2-1; 14 nucleotides line up with TRBD2. CDR3 length equals 16 residues. Germline CDR1 SGDLS, CDR2 YYNGEE. The J segment lost 9 bases and the V segment lost 3 bases, leaving 8 bases of the junction unmatched. The CDR3 region has the DNA TGTGCCAGCAGCGCACGACTAGCGGGGGGGCCAGGTGAGCAGTTCTTC. Protein sequence: CASSARLAGGPGEQFF.

The gene calls are TRBV5-1 and TRBJ2-3; 7 nucleotides agree with TRBD1. Germline CDR1 reads SGHRS; CDR2 reads YFSETQ. This CDR3 spans 14 amino acids. With 4 bases clipped from V and 5 bases from J, the junction kept 7 bases outside the gene matches. The CDR3 DNA reads TGCGCCAGCAGCATAGGACAGGAAGTAGATACGCAGTATTTT. It specifies CASSIGQEVDTQYF. Together with reference TRBV5-1 and TRBJ2-3, the CDR3 gives the full variable domain: KAGVTQTPRYLIKTRGQQVTLSCSPISGHRSVSWYQQTPGQGLQFLFEYFSETQRNKGNFPGRFSGRQFSNSRSEMNVSTLELGDSALYLCASSIGQEVDTQYFGPGTRLTVL.

The chain carries TRBV7-2 and TRBJ2-1, with a possible D match to TRBD2 (5 bases). CDR1 is SGHTA and CDR2 is FQGNSA in the germline V gene. The CDR3 has 14 amino acids. The V end lost 1 base, the J end lost 4 bases, and 8 bases lay between the germline ends. The CDR3 here is CASSLDTGYNEQFF. In DNA form, the CDR3 reads TGTGCCAGCAGCTTAGATACGGGGTACAATGAGCAGTTCTTC. The whole variable domain, filled in from reference TRBV7-2 and TRBJ2-1, reads GAGVSQSPSNKVTEKGKDVELRCDPISGHTALYWYRQSLGQGLEFLIYFQGNSAPDKSGLPSDRFSAERTGGSVSTLTIQRTQQEDSAVYLCASSLDTGYNEQFFGPGTRLTVL.

The V and J genes are TRBV11-1 and TRBJ1-2, with D unresolved. Germline V gives CDR1 SGHAT, CDR2 FQDESV (reference sequence). The CDR3 runs 12 residues. V was trimmed by 5 bases and J by 7 bases, leaving 11 bases between them. Here the CDR3 reads CASSPGIGGYTF. DNA of the CDR3: TGTGCCAGCAGCCCGGGGATAGGTGGCTACACCTTC.

The rearrangement links TRBV3-1 (or the pseudogene TRBV3-2) to TRBJ1-2, with unresolved D. The length of the CDR3 is 12 residues. Looked up from germline, CDR1 is LGHDT and CDR2 is YNNKEL (reference sequence). Trimming shortened V by 1 base and J by 7 bases, and 7 bases separated the two germline ends. The CDR3 nucleotides are TGTGCCAGCAGCCAAGGGGTACCTGGCTACACCTTC. Translated, it gives CASSQGVPGYTF.

This clone has only one observation. The CDR3 is CASSRTSGTEAFF. The DNA for the CDR3 is TGTGCCAGCAGCCGCACCTCGGGCACTGAAGCTTTCTTT. This chain uses TRBV11-3 with TRBJ1-1; D gene unclear. This CDR3 has 13 amino acids. The germline V gene encodes CDR1 SGHNT and CDR2 YENEEA. V lost 5 bases, J lost 4 bases, and 11 bases lay in between.

The chain uses TRBV6-1 and TRBJ2-2; D is ambiguous. Trimming left V 3 bases short and J 9 bases short, with 8 bases between. From germline, CDR1 is MNHNS and CDR2 SASEGT. This CDR3 has 12 residues. The CDR3 DNA follows: TGTGCCAGCAGTGATCACGACAGGGAGCTGTTTTTT. This gives the protein CASSDHDRELFF.

The V gene is TRBV30, the J gene TRBJ1-5, with 7 positions matching TRBD1. The CDR3 contains 14 residues. Trimming cost V 2 bases and J 3 bases; bases outside gene matches: 4. Per germline, CDR1 GTSNPN and CDR2 SVGIG (reference sequence). CDR3 nucleotide sequence: TGTGCCTGGAGTACCGGGACAGTCAATCAGCCCCAGCATTTT. This encodes CAWSTGTVNQPQHF. The full variable domain, in which reference TRBV30 and TRBJ1-5 provide the parts outside the CDR3, is SQTIHQWPATLVQPVGSPLSLECTVEGTSNPNLYWYRQAAGRGLQLLFYSVGIGQISSEVPQNLSASRPQDRQFILSSKKLLLSDSGFYLCAWSTGTVNQPQHFGDGTRLSIL.

The sample holds one count of this clone. The rearrangement joins TRBV5-5 to TRBJ1-1; D gene ambiguous. The ends were cut back, 0 bases at V and 0 bases at J, with 15 bases in the middle. The CDR3 totals 17 residues. The V gene's germline CDR1 is SGHKS and CDR2 YYEKEE (reference sequence). Here the CDR3 reads CASSLGGPPSLNTEAFF. CDR3 sequence (DNA): TGTGCCAGCAGCTTGGGCGGGCCTCCTTCCCTGAACACTGAAGCTTTCTTT.

The chain links TRBV7-9 to TRBJ1-4; tentatively, D is TRBD1 (6 bases). Germline CDR1 SEHNR, CDR2 FQNEAQ (reference sequence). V lost 2 bases to trimming and J lost 9 bases, with 13 bases between them. The CDR3 totals 14 residues. DNA of the CDR3: TGTGCCAGCAGCTTATTGGCAGGGGCCCAAAAACTGTTTTTT. It yields the protein CASSLLAGAQKLFF.

This clone came up once. CDR3 region: CASSVAVGTTTQETQYF. DNA of the CDR3: TGTGCCAGCAGCGTAGCCGTAGGGACAACTACCCAAGAGACCCAGTACTTC. The chain employs TRBV9 and TRBJ2-5; TRBD1 might be the D (6 bases). Germline values: CDR1 SGDLS, CDR2 YYNGEE. The CDR3 length is 17 residues. The ends were cut back, 0 bases at V and 1 base at J, with 16 bases in the middle.

CDR3 coding DNA: TGTGCCAGCACCCCCAGGGACAGGTGGGGTGCCGAGCAGTACTTC. Encoded protein: CASTPRDRWGAEQYF. This chain links TRBV7-8 with TRBJ2-7, with 8 bases lining up with TRBD1. Germline values: CDR1 SGHVS, CDR2 FQNEAQ. The CDR3 contains 15 residues. V was pared by 7 bases and J by 6 bases, with 14 bases of the junction left unmatched.

In nucleotides, the CDR3 is TGTGCCAGCAGCTGGACCTATGGCTACACCTTC. It is translated as CASSWTYGYTF. The chain combines TRBV5-6 with TRBJ1-2; D is uncertain. CDR1 is SGHDT, CDR2 YYEEEE, per germline. Trimming shortened V by 3 bases and J by 4 bases, and 4 bases separated the two germline ends. The CDR3 totals 11 residues.

The rearrangement links TRBV6-5 to TRBJ1-5, with D hard to call. The CDR3 contains 15 residues. The ends were cut back, 0 bases at V and 3 bases at J, with 9 bases in the middle. Germline CDR1 and CDR2: MNHEY and SVGAGI. CDR3 in amino acids: CASSYSGSYNQPQHF. CDR3 in DNA: TGTGCCAGCAGTTACTCAGGCAGCTACAATCAGCCCCAGCATTTT.

The chain uses TRBV29-1 and TRBJ2-1, with D possibly TRBD1 on 7 matching bases. There are 13 residues in the CDR3. Germline-derived CDR1 and CDR2 are SQVTM and ANQGSEA. The germline V and J ends were trimmed by 8 bases and 12 bases, with 23 bases remaining between them. CDR3 sequence reads: CSHDGQGGSGQFF. The CDR3, as DNA: TGCAGCCATGACGGGCAGGGGGGATCTGGGCAGTTCTTC.

V is TRBV7-3 and J is TRBJ1-3; no firm D call. Between the trimmed V and J ends, which lost 4 bases and 1 base, there was a span of 14 bases. Germline CDR1 SGHTA, CDR2 FQGTGA. The CDR3 totals 16 residues. The CDR3 DNA reads TGTGCCAGCAGCTCAGAAGGACGGGGTTCTGGAAACACCATATATTTT. Translation: CASSSEGRGSGNTIYF.

The CDR3 here is CASSLLEGAEQPQHF. DNA for the CDR3: TGTGCCAGCAGTTTATTAGAGGGGGCGGAACAGCCCCAGCATTTT. This chain joins TRBV28 and TRBJ1-5; 7 positions agree with TRBD1. Trimming cost V 1 base and J 7 bases; bases outside gene matches: 7. The CDR3 totals 15 residues. Germline V gene lookup returns CDR1 MDHEN and CDR2 SYDVKM.

There are a few counts of this clone. The J gene is TRBJ1-1, the V gene TRBV5-1, with unresolved D. V was cut by 1 base and J by 1 base, with 11 bases left in between. CDR1 and CDR2 from the germline V gene are SGHRS and YFSETQ. CDR3 size: 15 residues. The CDR3 region is CASSLLNRRNTEAFF. The CDR3 nucleotides are TGCGCCAGCAGCTTGTTAAACAGAAGGAACACTGAAGCTTTCTTT.